This entry lists 17 T cell receptor beta chains sequenced from one sample in a study of blood T cells in healthy people across ages. Combining a sample-barcoded 5' primer with a J-beta primer mix, a second PCR ran for roughly 7 to 12 cycles. In TCRdb, the 5' RACE reads were re-called with MiXCR into one record per CDR3 protein. The profile shows nearly 800,000 distinct CDR3 sequences, 45% to 70% of them singletons. Sequenced: blood. The receptor source for this set is a man aged 35 to 55 in good health.

The J gene is TRBJ2-3, the V gene TRBV11-3, with 7 bases matching TRBD2. The germline CDR1 and CDR2 sequences are SGHNT and YENEEA. This CDR3 region has 14 residues. V lost 5 bases and J lost 4; bases outside the gene matches: 6. CDR3 DNA sequence: TGTGCCAGCAGCCCCGGACTAGACCCAGATACGCAGTATTTT. Residues: CASSPGLDPDTQYF.

This clonotype was picked up a small number of times. The chain links TRBV20-1 to TRBJ1-2; TRBD1 might be the D (6 bases). V gave up 3 bases and J gave up 8 bases, with 31 bases separating them. Germline V CDR1 and CDR2: DFQATT, SNEGSKA (reference sequence). This CDR3 has 18 residues. In DNA, the CDR3 is TGCAGTGCTAGCGGTGGGGGGCGAGGCGTAAACAGGGAAAGCGGCTACACCTTC. This codes for CSASGGGRGVNRESGYTF.

The chain is built from TRBV15 and TRBJ2-5, with a weak D call TRBD2 (6 bases). Germline CDR1 is LNHNV and CDR2 is YYDKDF (reference sequence). The CDR3 contains 16 residues. The V gene lost 0 bases and the J gene lost 11 bases, with 22 bases spanning the gap. This CDR3 reads CATSRDIGSSYNEQYF. The CDR3 DNA is TGTGCCACCAGCAGAGATATCGGGAGCTCCTACAATGAGCAGTACTTC.

V gene TRBV6-5 combines with J gene TRBJ2-6; D unclear. Trimming removed 6 bases from V and 4 bases from J, with 13 bases in between. Germline V gene sequence: CDR1 MNHEY, CDR2 SVGAGI. This CDR3 has 15 residues. CDR3 coding DNA: TGTGCCAGCAGCCCTGGATTACGGGGGGCCAACGTCCTGACTTTC. This encodes CASSPGLRGANVLTF.

The chain links TRBV15 to TRBJ2-2, with D uncertain. V lost 3 bases, J lost 3 bases, and 11 bases lay in between. CDR1 and CDR2 (germline): LNHNV, YYDKDF (reference sequence). CDR3 length equals 15 residues. In nucleotides, the CDR3 is TGTGCCACCAGCAGCCGTGGGGTGGACACCGGGGAGCTGTTTTTT. Its protein is CATSSRGVDTGELFF.

V gene TRBV5-4 combines with J gene TRBJ1-2; TRBD1 matches 9 bases. With 2 bases clipped from V and 5 bases from J, the junction kept 7 bases outside the gene matches. The CDR3 length is 15 residues. In germline, CDR1 is SGHNT, CDR2 YYREEE (reference sequence). CDR3: CASSFPDRGFYGYTF. The CDR3 DNA follows: TGTGCCAGCAGCTTCCCGGACAGGGGTTTTTATGGCTACACCTTC.

The genes are TRBV11-2 and TRBJ2-3; no definite D call. Germline V gives CDR1 SGHAT, CDR2 FQNNGV. This CDR3 region has 24 residues. Deletions cut 1 base from V and 0 bases from J, with 35 bases between. The CDR3 spells CASSLGGRFADATNKRPSTDTQYF. In DNA, the CDR3 is TGTGCCAGCAGCTTAGGTGGCCGGTTCGCGGATGCCACAAACAAAAGACCTAGCACAGATACGCAGTATTTT.

The chain joins TRBV3-1 to TRBJ2-6; a weak D match, TRBD2 (5 bases). The V end lost 0 bases, the J end lost 2 bases, and 8 bases lay between the germline ends. There are 16 residues in the CDR3. Looked up from germline, CDR1 is LGHDT and CDR2 is YNNKEL (reference sequence). The CDR3, as DNA: TGTGCCAGCAGCCAAGATCTCGGGGCTGGGGCCAACGTCCTGACTTTC. It is translated as CASSQDLGAGANVLTF. Drawing the rest from reference TRBV3-1 and TRBJ2-6, the complete variable domain is DTAVSQTPKYLVTQMGNDKSIKCEQNLGHDTMYWYKQDSKKFLKIMFSYNNKELIINETVPNRFSPKSPDKAHLNLHINSLELGDSAVYFCASSQDLGAGANVLTFGAGSRLTVL.

This chain connects TRBV5-6 to TRBJ2-5; D remains ambiguous. This CDR3 comprises 10 residues. Trimming stripped 4 bases from V and 11 bases from J, with 9 bases between. Germline values: CDR1 SGHDT, CDR2 YYEEEE. The CDR3 nucleotides read TGTGCCAGCAGCCCCATTCTTCAGTACTTC. Translated: CASSPILQYF.

This chain uses TRBV20-1 with TRBJ2-1; 8 nucleotides agree with TRBD2. The V segment lost 3 bases and the J segment 9 bases; nucleotides outside the gene matches: 10. Germline values: CDR1 DFQATT, CDR2 SNEGSKA (reference sequence). The CDR3 has 14 amino acids. DNA for the CDR3: TGCAGTGCTAGGGTAGTAGCGGGGCGGAGTGAGCAGTTCTTC. The encoded protein is CSARVVAGRSEQFF.

This chain joins TRBV10-3 and TRBJ1-5, with TRBD1 matching over 7 bases. The CDR3 is 15 residues long. The V gene's germline CDR1 is ENHRY and CDR2 SYGVKD. The junction had 7 bases not matched to a gene; V was cut back by 3 bases and J by 5 bases. CDR3 loop: CAISEGLDRDQPQHF. The CDR3, as DNA: TGTGCCATCAGTGAAGGCCTTGACAGGGATCAGCCCCAGCATTTT.

This rearrangement joins TRBV6-5 to TRBJ1-2, with TRBD1 identical over 8 bases. The J segment lost 6 bases and the V segment lost 2 bases, leaving 8 bases of the junction unmatched. This CDR3 region has 15 residues. From germline, CDR1 is MNHEY and CDR2 SVGAGI. The CDR3 spells CASSYRTGFWDGYTF. The CDR3 bases are TGTGCCAGCAGTTACCGGACAGGGTTTTGGGATGGCTACACCTTC.

The rearrangement joins TRBV5-4 to TRBJ1-6; D gene unclear. Germline V gene sequence: CDR1 SGHNT, CDR2 YYREEE (reference sequence). Deletions cut 1 base from V and 8 bases from J, with 13 bases between. There are 15 residues in the CDR3. CDR3 residues: CASSLTWEVDSPLHF. CDR3 sequence (DNA): TGTGCCAGCAGCTTGACGTGGGAAGTCGATTCACCCCTCCACTTT. The entire variable domain, with the rest obtained from reference TRBV5-4 and TRBJ1-6, is as follows: ETGVTQSPTHLIKTRGQQVTLRCSSQSGHNTVSWYQQALGQGPQFIFQYYREEENGRGNFPPRFSGLQFPNYSSELNVNALELDDSALYLCASSLTWEVDSPLHFGNGTRLTVT.

The V and J genes are TRBV4-1 and TRBJ2-3; no definite D call. Deletions cut 1 base from V and 0 bases from J, with 5 bases between. The V gene's germline CDR1 is MGHRA and CDR2 YSYEKL. This CDR3 spans 14 amino acids. In DNA form, the CDR3 reads TGCGCCAGCAGCCAAGTGAGCAGCACAGATACGCAGTATTTT. Its protein product is CASSQVSSTDTQYF.

V and J are TRBV3-1 and TRBJ1-5, with no clear D. Between the trimmed V and J ends, which lost 1 base and 11 bases, there was a span of 12 bases. The CDR3 extends over 13 amino acids. Germline V lookup: CDR1 LGHDT, CDR2 YNNKEL (reference sequence). The CDR3, as DNA: TGTGCCAGCAGCCAAGCAGACGCCTCGACCCAGCATTTT. Translation gives CASSQADASTQHF. Full variable domain (outside the CDR3, taken from reference TRBV3-1 and TRBJ1-5): DTAVSQTPKYLVTQMGNDKSIKCEQNLGHDTMYWYKQDSKKFLKIMFSYNNKELIINETVPNRFSPKSPDKAHLNLHINSLELGDSAVYFCASSQADASTQHFGDGTRLSIL.

This chain uses TRBV4-1 with TRBJ2-2; D perhaps matches TRBD2 (6 bases). The CDR3 loop spans 16 amino acids. CDR1 is MGHRA and CDR2 is YSYEKL in the germline V gene. Trimming took 0 bases from V and 5 from J, leaving 13 bases between them. This chain's CDR3 is CASSQEGGAGTGELFF. The CDR3 DNA is TGCGCCAGCAGCCAAGAAGGAGGGGCCGGAACCGGGGAGCTGTTTTTT.

The CDR3 loop reads CASSQDLGEGNQPQHF. Here the CDR3 DNA reads TGCGCCAGCAGCCAAGATCTGGGCGAAGGCAATCAGCCCCAGCATTTT. The J gene is TRBJ1-5, the V gene TRBV4-3; D is undetermined. CDR1 and CDR2 (germline): LGHNA, YSLEER. V dropped 0 bases and J dropped 2 bases, with 11 bases sitting between them. The CDR3 is 16 amino acids.